This T cell receptor beta chain is from a study of cytomegalovirus exposure and HLA in healthy donors. Comment on this clone: As yet, its antigen is unknown.

Trimming shortened V by 5 bases and J by 1 base, and 8 bases separated the two germline ends. This CDR3 contains 13 residues. CDR1 and CDR2 from the germline V gene are SGHRS and YFSETQ. 13 Jbeta primers and 60 Vbeta primers were used for the PCR. Repertoires were generated with immunoSEQ multiplex PCR, while TCRdb's copy carries only in-frame clones and drops some. The sample holds around 100,000 clones; around 70% are singletons and the top ten take roughly 4.4%. Points from the study as a whole: A likely sequencing artifact accounted for one observed cluster of highly shared sequence variants. In a later analysis, TCR association rates varied by HLA locus: DRB1 most, HLA-C fewest. TCR beta sequences numbering 15,000 to 20,000 were associated with HLA alleles at 0.05 false discovery rate in a later analysis.

This receptor was identified in a man aged 30 to 45 in good health and CMV-seropositive. The V gene is TRBV5-1, the J gene TRBJ2-3; D unclear. The source material was PBMCs. The CDR3: CASRTQGTDTQYF. The CDR3 coding sequence is TGCGCCAGCAGAACCCAGGGCACAGATACGCAGTATTTT.